What follows are 16 T cell receptor beta chains derived from one specimen sequenced in a study of early T cells in non-severe SARS-CoV-2 infection. TCRdb passed the 5' RACE reads through MiXCR, listing each CDR3 protein once. The table lists 20,000 to 30,000 distinct CDR3 sequences, around 4% of them singletons. The sequenced sample consisted of whole blood. These receptors came from an adult who was a healthcare worker with PCR-confirmed SARS-CoV-2 infection or an uninfected control (not recorded which).

CDR3 amino acids: CASRQAVNEKLFF. The CDR3 DNA sequence: TGTGCCAGCAGGCAGGCGGTGAATGAAAAACTGTTTTTT. The chain has TRBV6-6 and TRBJ1-4; D gene unclear. Per the germline V gene, CDR1 is MNHNY and CDR2 is SVGAGI (reference sequence). This CDR3 has 13 residues. Trimming took off 6 bases at V and 5 bases at J, with 10 bases between the two ends.

This clonotype was picked up many times. The chain couples TRBV6-5 to TRBJ1-2, with D uncertain. The CDR3 runs to 13 residues. Trimming pared 0 bases from V and 6 bases from J, leaving 8 bases between. Germline values: CDR1 MNHEY, CDR2 SVGAGI. CDR3 coding DNA: TGTGCCAGCAGTTACTCGAGGTTAAATGGCTACACCTTC. Its translation: CASSYSRLNGYTF.

This clonotype was seen at least ten times. The chain uses TRBV4-2 and TRBJ2-1, with D unresolved. V was shortened by 0 bases and J by 0 bases, with 6 bases between the two germline ends. There are 15 residues in the CDR3. Germline V gene data show CDR1 as LGHNA and CDR2 as YNFKEQ. CDR3 nucleotide sequence: TGTGCCAGCAGCCAAGACCCGACCTCCTACAATGAGCAGTTCTTC. The encoded protein is CASSQDPTSYNEQFF.

There are many counts of this clonotype. This chain connects TRBV5-1 to TRBJ1-2, with a possible D match to TRBD1 (6 bases). CDR3 length: 13 residues. From germline, CDR1 is SGHRS and CDR2 YFSETQ. Trimming removed 0 bases at V and 3 bases at J, with 6 bases between. The CDR3 nucleotides read TGCGCCAGCAGCTTGGACAGGGACTATGGCTACACCTTC. Translated, it gives CASSLDRDYGYTF.

This clonotype was seen repeatedly, ten times or more. This chain joins TRBV29-1 and TRBJ2-1; D is tentatively TRBD1 or TRBD2 (5 bases each). The CDR3 runs 13 residues. The V end was cut by 3 bases, the J end by 5 bases, with 11 bases between. Germline V gives CDR1 SQVTM, CDR2 ANQGSEA. The CDR3 nucleotides are TGCAGCGTTGAGGGGACGGACCACAATGAGCAGTTCTTC. Amino acid sequence: CSVEGTDHNEQFF.

The chain carries TRBV12-3 or TRBV12-4 and TRBJ1-4, with D unresolved. Between the trimmed V and J ends, which lost 6 bases and 0 bases, there was a span of 8 bases. The CDR3 loop spans 14 amino acids. The CDR3 reads CASSLIATNEKLFF. DNA for the CDR3: TGTGCCAGCAGCCTTATTGCAACTAATGAAAAACTGTTTTTT.

This chain joins TRBV6-2 or TRBV6-3 and TRBJ1-1; D uncertain. Trimming left V 2 bases short and J 8 bases short, with 9 bases between. CDR1 is MNHEY, CDR2 SVGEGT, per germline. CDR3 size: 12 residues. As DNA, the CDR3 is TGTGCCAGCAGTTACAAAAACAGCGAAGCTTTCTTT. This translates into CASSYKNSEAFF.

This clonotype was seen at least ten times. V is TRBV5-1 and J is TRBJ2-1; 11 bases agree with TRBD2. The CDR3 runs 19 residues. J was trimmed by 2 bases and V by 2 bases; bases with no gene match: 12. Looked up from germline, CDR1 is SGHRS and CDR2 is YFSETQ. The chain's CDR3 is CASSFPNRTSGGPYNEQFF. In DNA form, the CDR3 reads TGCGCCAGCAGCTTCCCGAACCGAACTAGCGGGGGACCCTACAATGAGCAGTTCTTC.

In its sample, this clonotype was seen many times. The chain joins TRBV21-1 to TRBJ2-6; TRBD2, the table's D call, lacks a check against the DNA. TRBV21-1 is assigned pseudogene status. The CDR3 spans 14 residues. In DNA form, the CDR3 reads TGTGCCAGCAGTCGGGGAGTAGGGGCCAACGTCCTGACTTTC. Translating gives CASSRGVGANVLTF.

This clonotype was detected many times. V is TRBV20-1 and J is TRBJ1-2, with D perhaps TRBD1 (5 bases). The CDR3 is 13 amino acids. Germline lookup yields CDR1 DFQATT and CDR2 SNEGSKA (reference sequence). The V gene lost 5 bases and the J gene lost 5 bases, with 15 bases spanning the gap. The CDR3 here is CSAGGGSRYGYTF. The DNA of the CDR3 is TGCAGTGCTGGGGGGGGAAGTCGATATGGCTACACCTTC.

Ten or more counts support this clonotype. The chain has TRBV6-1 and TRBJ2-3; 7 bases are a match to TRBD2. V gave up 8 bases and J gave up 2 bases; unmatched junction bases: 7. The CDR3 runs to 14 residues. The germline CDR1 and CDR2 sequences are MNHNS and SASEGT. The CDR3 DNA follows: TGTGCCAGCCGAGCGGGGTTAGACACAGATACGCAGTATTTT. Protein product: CASRAGLDTDTQYF.

V and J are TRBV7-9 and TRBJ2-7; the D is unclear. This CDR3 contains 13 residues. Trimming left V 3 bases short and J 0 bases short, with 6 bases between. The germline CDR1 and CDR2 sequences are SEHNR and FQNEAQ (reference sequence). This CDR3 reads CASSLGYSYEQYF. The CDR3 DNA is TGTGCCAGCAGCTTGGGGTACTCCTACGAGCAGTACTTC. Drawing the rest from reference TRBV7-9 and TRBJ2-7, the complete variable domain is DTGVSQNPRHKITKRGQNVTFRCDPISEHNRLYWYRQTLGQGPEFLTYFQNEAQLEKSRLLSDRFSAERPKGSFSTLEIQRTEQGDSAMYLCASSLGYSYEQYFGPGTRLTVT.

A note on this clonotype: Just one base apart from a much larger clone, this may be a read error. The chain is built from TRBV7-9 and TRBJ1-1, with 8 bases identical to TRBD1. CDR3 length: 15 residues. CDR1 is SEHNR, CDR2 FQNEAQ, per germline (reference sequence). The CDR3 reads CASSFGQGGNTKAFF. CDR3 sequence (DNA): TGTGCCAGCAGCTTCGGACAGGGAGGGAACACTAAAGCTTTCTTT.

This clonotype was detected ten times or more. The rearrangement joins TRBV20-1 to TRBJ2-3, with TRBD2 identical over 11 bases. The ends lost 6 bases at V and 3 bases at J; junction bases unmatched: 11. The CDR3 has 16 residues. The V gene's germline CDR1 is DFQATT and CDR2 SNEGSKA (reference sequence). The CDR3 nucleotides are TGCAGTGCCGAGAGCCAACTAGCGGGGGAGACAGATACGCAGTATTTT. Protein: CSAESQLAGETDTQYF.

This clonotype occurred many times. This rearrangement joins TRBV6-5 to TRBJ1-6, with D possibly being TRBD1 (6 bases). Germline values: CDR1 MNHEY, CDR2 SVGAGI. The ends were cut back, 6 bases at V and 3 bases at J, with 9 bases in the middle. The CDR3 has 14 amino acids. The CDR3 spells CASSIQGYNSPLHF. The CDR3 bases are TGTGCCAGCAGCATACAGGGCTATAATTCACCCCTCCACTTT.

The V and J genes are TRBV7-8 and TRBJ2-2; D is undetermined. CDR3 length equals 15 residues. In germline, CDR1 is SGHVS, CDR2 FQNEAQ. Trimming removed 1 base at V and 2 bases at J, with 8 bases between. The DNA of the CDR3 is TGTGCCAGCAGCTTAGTGCTGGGTAACACCGGGGAGCTGTTTTTT. Its translation: CASSLVLGNTGELFF. Filled out from reference TRBV7-8 and TRBJ2-2, the complete variable domain reads GAGVSQSPRYKVAKRGQDVALRCDPISGHVSLFWYQQALGQGPEFLTYFQNEAQLDKSGLPSDRFFAERPEGSVSTLKIQRTQQEDSAVYLCASSLVLGNTGELFFGEGSRLTVL.